The next 9 T cell receptor beta chains were all read from a single sample in a study of Tregs in tolerant kidney transplant recipients. The table came from immunoSEQ multiplex PCR; TCRdb's copy has only in-frame clones and leaves some out. This table has under 300,000 clones, around 82% appearing once. Source material: CD4+ T cells from blood. Every receptor here comes from a human donor in good health.

V and J are TRBV19 and TRBJ2-7, with 10 bases identical to TRBD2. The CDR3 extends over 13 amino acids. J was trimmed by 4 bases and V by 5 bases; bases with no gene match: 2. CDR1 and CDR2 (germline): LNHDA, SQIVND (reference sequence). CDR3 amino acids: CASSRTSGYEQYF. CDR3 nucleotide sequence: TGTGCCAGTAGTCGGACTAGCGGTTACGAGCAGTACTTC.

This clone showed up just once. The V gene is TRBV28, the J gene TRBJ1-5; tentatively, D is TRBD1 (5 bases). The germline V gene has CDR1 MDHEN and CDR2 SYDVKM. The CDR3 sequence is 16 residues long. The V end lost 1 base, the J end lost 0 bases, and 10 bases lay between the germline ends. The CDR3 DNA reads TGTGCCAGCAGTTTATTCGGGACCTTTAGCAATCAGCCCCAGCATTTT. Encoded protein: CASSLFGTFSNQPQHF.

The CDR3 sequence: CASSLDRARYTEAFF. Here the CDR3 DNA reads TGTGCCAGCAGCCTGGACAGGGCCAGGTACACTGAAGCTTTCTTT. The V and J genes are TRBV5-4 and TRBJ1-1; 8 bases agree with TRBD1. CDR3 length: 15 amino acids. Unmatched junction bases numbered 8, after V lost 4 bases and J lost 3 bases. In germline, CDR1 is SGHNT, CDR2 YYREEE (reference sequence).

The CDR3 is CASKTSGGLNEQFF. The CDR3 nucleotides are TGTGCCTCAAAGACTAGCGGGGGCCTAAATGAGCAGTTCTTC. The chain combines TRBV30 with TRBJ2-1; 12 bases match TRBD2. This CDR3 spans 14 amino acids. The germline V gene encodes CDR1 GTSNPN and CDR2 SVGIG (reference sequence). Trimming at V came to 7 bases and at J to 7 bases, leaving 8 bases not matched to a gene.

This chain joins TRBV6-1 and TRBJ1-1, with no clear D. Trimming took off 4 bases at V and 3 bases at J, with 6 bases between the two ends. Germline V gene data show CDR1 as MNHNS and CDR2 as SASEGT. CDR3 size: 12 residues. The CDR3 reads CASSGYDTEAFF. Written as DNA, the CDR3 is TGTGCCAGCAGTGGGTACGACACTGAAGCTTTCTTT.

This clone was seen a handful of times. The chain carries TRBV6-5 and TRBJ1-1, with unresolved D. V lost 7 bases, J lost 0 bases, and 9 bases lay in between. Germline loops: CDR1 MNHEY, CDR2 SVGAGI. The CDR3 totals 13 residues. CDR3 sequence: CASTRGVNTEAFF. The CDR3 DNA reads TGTGCCAGCACGCGCGGGGTGAACACTGAAGCTTTCTTT.

The CDR3 bases are TGCGCCAGCAGCCCGGAGGGGACTTTGGAGACCCAGTACTTC. Its translation is CASSPEGTLETQYF. The rearrangement uses TRBV5-1 and TRBJ2-5; possible D gene TRBD2, 6 bases. The V gene's germline CDR1 is SGHRS and CDR2 YFSETQ. This CDR3 has 14 amino acids. The V end lost 4 bases, the J end lost 5 bases, and 15 bases lay between the germline ends.

This sequence joins TRBV30 and TRBJ1-2; D might be TRBD1 (5 bases). The V end lost 0 bases, the J end lost 3 bases, and 5 bases lay between the germline ends. The V gene's germline CDR1 is GTSNPN and CDR2 SVGIG (reference sequence). The CDR3 spans 12 residues. The CDR3 DNA reads TGTGCCTGGAGTGTACAGGACTATGGCTACACCTTC. Protein sequence: CAWSVQDYGYTF.

The CDR3 sequence: CAIRTGVHPYEQYF. The DNA of the CDR3 is TGTGCCATCAGAACAGGGGTCCACCCCTACGAGCAGTACTTC. The gene calls are TRBV10-3 and TRBJ2-7, with TRBD1 matching over 7 bases. Unmatched junction bases numbered 7, after V lost 6 bases and J lost 2 bases. The CDR3 loop spans 14 amino acids. The germline V gene encodes CDR1 ENHRY and CDR2 SYGVKD.